These 15 T cell receptor beta chains were all obtained from the same sample, sequenced in a study of blood T cell repertoires in COVID-19. Generated by immunoSEQ multiplex PCR, the TCRdb table keeps only in-frame clones and is missing some. Among approximately 220,000 clones listed, around 92% were seen once. The sequenced material came from PBMCs or T cells enriched from blood (not recorded which). The receptors derive from a woman in her 30s with acute COVID-19.

This clone has just one count. The chain uses TRBV6-5 and TRBJ2-2; D is possibly TRBD1 (5 bases). Trimming cost V 0 bases and J 3 bases, with 11 bases left between them. The germline V gene has CDR1 MNHEY and CDR2 SVGAGI. CDR3 length equals 16 residues. CDR3 region: CASSYSKAGYTGELFF. Written as DNA, the CDR3 is TGTGCCAGCAGTTACTCGAAGGCAGGGTACACCGGGGAGCTGTTTTTT.

The V call is TRBV24-1, the J call TRBJ2-1; no firm D call. This CDR3 has 18 residues. Germline V gene sequence: CDR1 KGHDR, CDR2 SFDVKD. The ends were cut back, 3 bases at V and 3 bases at J, with 20 bases in the middle. CDR3 residues: CATSDPPRGFSRYNEQFF. The CDR3 DNA sequence: TGTGCCACCAGTGATCCACCCCGTGGTTTCAGTCGCTACAATGAGCAGTTCTTC.

This chain connects TRBV2 to TRBJ2-7; 11 bases line up with TRBD2. CDR1 is SNHLY, CDR2 FYNNEI, per germline. J lost 6 bases, V lost 4 bases, and 5 bases had no gene match. CDR3 length: 14 residues. The CDR3 DNA follows: TGTGCCAGCAGTGGGGCTAGCGGGGGGTCCGAGCAGTACTTC. This sequence encodes CASSGASGGSEQYF.

There are a few counts of this clone. V is TRBV2 and J is TRBJ1-3; the D is unclear. The germline V gene has CDR1 SNHLY and CDR2 FYNNEI. V was clipped by 8 bases and J by 0 bases, with 14 bases between them. The CDR3 consists of 15 residues. The CDR3: CASLEGTASGNTIYF. Written as DNA, the CDR3 is TGTGCCAGCCTGGAGGGAACGGCCTCTGGAAACACCATATATTTT.

The table lists this clone with a few counts. The genes are TRBV28 and TRBJ1-5; D is unclear. Trimming removed 1 base at V and 0 bases at J, with 13 bases between. CDR1 MDHEN and CDR2 SYDVKM come from the germline V gene. There are 17 residues in the CDR3. This CDR3 is CASSLSPILYSNQPQHF. For the CDR3, the DNA is TGTGCCAGCAGTTTATCCCCTATCCTCTATAGCAATCAGCCCCAGCATTTT.

V gene TRBV10-3 combines with J gene TRBJ1-3; D gene uncertain. CDR3 length equals 14 residues. The V and J ends lost 3 bases and 0 bases respectively, with 6 bases between them. In germline, CDR1 is ENHRY, CDR2 SYGVKD. In nucleotides, the CDR3 is TGTGCCATCAGTGACATCAGCTCTGGAAACACCATATATTTT. Residues: CAISDISSGNTIYF.

This clone was counted a few times. This chain links TRBV4-1 with TRBJ1-1; D is uncertain. Germline-derived CDR1 and CDR2 are MGHRA and YSYEKL. There are 15 residues in the CDR3. The germline V and J ends were trimmed by 0 bases and 6 bases, with 14 bases remaining between them. The CDR3, as DNA: TGCGCCAGCAGCCAAGATTCTGGACTTGAAGCTGAAGCTTTCTTT. This gives the protein CASSQDSGLEAEAFF.

J is TRBJ1-3 and V is TRBV5-1, with 9 bases aligning to TRBD1. CDR3 size: 15 residues. The germline CDR1 and CDR2 sequences are SGHRS and YFSETQ. V lost 1 base, J lost 4 bases, and 3 bases stayed unmatched. The CDR3 region is CASSLLGQGGNTIYF. The CDR3 bases are TGCGCCAGCAGCTTGCTTGGACAGGGGGGAAACACCATATATTTT. The full variable domain, in which reference TRBV5-1 and TRBJ1-3 provide the parts outside the CDR3, is KAGVTQTPRYLIKTRGQQVTLSCSPISGHRSVSWYQQTPGQGLQFLFEYFSETQRNKGNFPGRFSGRQFSNSRSEMNVSTLELGDSALYLCASSLLGQGGNTIYFGEGSWLTVV.

V is TRBV7-2 and J is TRBJ2-7; a weak D match, TRBD1 (5 bases). This CDR3 is built from 12 residues. V was cut by 5 bases and J by 2 bases, with 7 bases left in between. Germline CDR1 reads SGHTA; CDR2 reads FQGNSA. The CDR3 sequence: CASSRQTYEQYF. The CDR3 region has the DNA TGTGCCAGCAGCCGACAGACCTACGAGCAGTACTTC.

The genes are TRBV27 and TRBJ2-3, with 10 nucleotides matching TRBD2. Looked up from germline, CDR1 is MNHEY and CDR2 is SMNVEV (reference sequence). Trimming took 6 bases from V and 4 from J; bases not matched to a gene: 13. This CDR3 contains 17 residues. CDR3 sequence: CASSWGSPGLASDTQYF. CDR3 nucleotide sequence: TGTGCCAGCAGCTGGGGATCTCCGGGACTAGCGTCAGATACGCAGTATTTT.

The V gene is TRBV5-5, the J gene TRBJ2-7; tentative D call: TRBD2 (5 bases). V lost 1 base and J lost 2, with 7 bases in between. CDR1 and CDR2 from the germline V gene are SGHKS and YYEKEE (reference sequence). The CDR3 totals 13 residues. CDR3 amino acids: CASSLWGAYEQYF. Written as DNA, the CDR3 is TGTGCCAGCAGCTTGTGGGGAGCCTACGAGCAGTACTTC.

V usage is TRBV30 and J usage is TRBJ2-1; TRBD2 might be the D (6 bases). The CDR3 covers 13 residues. Germline-derived CDR1 and CDR2 are GTSNPN and SVGIG (reference sequence). Trimming left V 4 bases short and J 8 bases short, with 15 bases between. The CDR3 sequence: CAWNIGGWDEQFF. CDR3 coding DNA: TGTGCCTGGAATATCGGGGGTTGGGATGAGCAGTTCTTC.

The DNA for the CDR3 is TGTGCCAGCAGCCGACTCGAAGGCACCATTCAAAAACTGTTTTTT. It specifies CASSRLEGTIQKLFF. The chain combines TRBV14 with TRBJ1-4, with unresolved D. V gave up 4 bases and J gave up 9 bases, with 18 bases separating them. The CDR3 has 15 residues. CDR1 and CDR2 (germline): SGHDN, FVKESK. The variable domain in full, completed from reference TRBV14 and TRBJ1-4, reads EAGVTQFPSHSVIEKGQTVTLRCDPISGHDNLYWYRRVMGKEIKFLLHFVKESKQDESGMPNNRFLAERTGGTYSTLKVQPAELEDSGVYFCASSRLEGTIQKLFFGSGTQLSVL.

This clone was seen just once. The rearrangement joins TRBV28 to TRBJ2-1, with TRBD2 matching over 8 bases. The CDR3 consists of 14 residues. With 4 bases clipped from V and 5 bases from J, the junction kept 4 bases outside the gene matches. Germline values: CDR1 MDHEN, CDR2 SYDVKM. CDR3 region: CASSWAGGHNEQFF. CDR3 coding DNA: TGTGCCAGCAGTTGGGCGGGGGGTCACAATGAGCAGTTCTTC.

The chain joins TRBV24-1 to TRBJ2-1, with D maybe TRBD2 (6 bases). This CDR3 spans 16 amino acids. Germline-derived CDR1 and CDR2 are KGHDR and SFDVKD. The V end was cut by 4 bases, the J end by 0 bases, with 12 bases between. CDR3 protein: CATSDPDGGSYNEQFF. CDR3 nucleotides: TGTGCCACCAGTGACCCTGACGGGGGCTCCTACAATGAGCAGTTCTTC.